A selection of T cell receptor beta chains follows, all from one sample in a study of shared clonotypes between healthy human individuals. Sequencing used immunoSEQ multiplex PCR; TCRdb keeps in-frame clones, though not all of them. The sample yields 550,000 to 700,000 clones, around 78% seen once. Specimen: memory CD4+ T cells sorted from blood. These receptors all stem from a woman aged 25 to 45 in good health. CDR3s include the opening cysteine and the closing phenylalanine or tryptophan. D genes are given only for firm matches. Rows give clone size only sometimes, using once, few, many, or a class for an expanded clone.

D	V	J	size	CDR3
NA	TRBV6-5	TRBJ1-1	NA	CASSARISTEAFF
TRBD1	TRBV5-1	TRBJ1-4	NA	CASSFKGQEEKLFF
NA	TRBV5-1	TRBJ1-1	NA	CASYTALGLNTEAFF
NA	TRBV2	TRBJ2-6	NA	CASRPGGSGANVLTF
TRBD1	TRBV10-3	TRBJ1-3	NA	CAISPRSQGGPGNTIYF
TRBD1	TRBV27	TRBJ2-7	NA	CASRLAGGSYEQYF
NA	TRBV28	TRBJ2-7	NA	CASRDNLRGEQYF
NA	TRBV30	TRBJ1-5	few	CAWSVRGGNQPQHF
TRBD2	TRBV2	TRBJ2-1	NA	CASSGRTSSSVEQFF
NA	TRBV5-4	TRBJ1-2	NA	CASSTPPDRKAHGYTF
NA	TRBV5-1	TRBJ1-3	few	CASSFGTSGNTIYF
TRBD1	TRBV18	TRBJ1-2	NA	CASSPPNRGAYGYTF
TRBD1	TRBV6-5	TRBJ1-2	NA	CASSQQGEGGYTF
TRBD2	TRBV30	TRBJ2-1	NA	CAWNRLAGAEQFF
NA	TRBV7-9	TRBJ2-2	few	CASRIIVGRMADGELFF
TRBD1	TRBV19	TRBJ1-5	once	CASSTRDRGPNQPQHF
NA	TRBV27	TRBJ1-1	NA	CASSSDRGNTEAFF
TRBD2	TRBV20-1	TRBJ2-5	NA	CSARGGRAAYF
NA	TRBV7-2	TRBJ2-2	NA	CASSSYRTSGELFF
TRBD1	TRBV19	TRBJ1-3	NA	CASIGTGSGNTIYF
NA	TRBV9	TRBJ2-1	NA	CASSVGVSFYEQFF
NA	TRBV6-5	TRBJ2-4	NA	CASSLGATDLGIQYF
NA	TRBV5-1	TRBJ2-3	NA	CASSLASNRYTDTQYF
NA	TRBV5-4	TRBJ2-7	once	CASSFSASYEQYF
NA	TRBV11-2	TRBJ2-5	NA	CASSLVPGFWETQYF
NA	TRBV5-1	TRBJ2-7	NA	CASSSEAGIPGEQYF
NA	TRBV28	TRBJ2-5	NA	CASSSPAQETQYF
TRBD1	TRBV19	TRBJ2-1	many	CASTPGQLLNEQFF
NA	TRBV6-4	TRBJ1-1	NA	CASSTDGNGRAEAFF
NA	TRBV4-2	TRBJ2-5	NA	CASSPDPQETQYF
TRBD1	TRBV7-2	TRBJ2-7	NA	CASGPGQGREQYF
NA	TRBV19	TRBJ1-3	NA	CASCRGGTGNTIYF
NA	TRBV28	TRBJ1-1	NA	CASSHPNVNTEAFF
NA	TRBV4-1	TRBJ2-7	NA	CASSLALSVSYEQYF
NA	TRBV28	TRBJ1-2	NA	CASRSGASHGYTF
NA	TRBV19	TRBJ2-3	NA	CASSPRRATSTDTQYF
TRBD1	TRBV13	TRBJ1-1	NA	CASSQDRAGVGTEAFF
NA	TRBV19	TRBJ2-3	once	CASSGQNTDTQYF
TRBD2	TRBV10-1	TRBJ2-5	NA	CASSSGTTKGTQYF
TRBD2	TRBV4-1	TRBJ2-5	NA	CASNGGGVQETQYF
NA	TRBV6-1	TRBJ1-1	NA	CASRGAGQGNTEAFF
NA	TRBV7-6	TRBJ1-5	few	CASSLDRDGQPQHF
NA	TRBV29-1	TRBJ1-4	NA	CSVVGGTNEKLFF
TRBD2	TRBV7-9	TRBJ2-1	few	CASSLFAGGTYNEQFF
NA	TRBV4-1	TRBJ2-5	NA	CASSSRGTAQETQYF
NA	TRBV27	TRBJ1-1	NA	CASSRPAAGNTEAFF
NA	TRBV2	TRBJ1-4	NA	CATASWQFNEKLFF
NA	TRBV5-4	TRBJ2-7	NA	CASSRTGQRSYEQYF
NA	TRBV6-1	TRBJ2-7	NA	CASTKPGQPYEQYF
TRBD1	TRBV10-3	TRBJ1-1	NA	CAITGQGATEAFF
NA	TRBV29-1	TRBJ2-1	NA	CSVRRLEQFF
NA	TRBV7-2	TRBJ1-5	NA	CASSRDAYQPQHF
NA	TRBV5-6	TRBJ2-5	NA	CASSLEAVNQETQYF
NA	TRBV5-4	TRBJ2-2	many	CASSLDPAGGELFF
NA	TRBV4-1	TRBJ1-5	NA	CASSQDVWDDQPQHF
NA	TRBV5-6	TRBJ1-5	NA	CASSFGGDNQPQHF
NA	TRBV18	TRBJ1-2	NA	CASSPLRTAGGSGYTF
NA	TRBV30	TRBJ2-5	NA	CAWSVAANQETQYF
TRBD1	TRBV5-1	TRBJ2-5	NA	CASSPGTGELSQYF
TRBD1	TRBV23-1	TRBJ2-7	NA	CASISDRGKYEQYF